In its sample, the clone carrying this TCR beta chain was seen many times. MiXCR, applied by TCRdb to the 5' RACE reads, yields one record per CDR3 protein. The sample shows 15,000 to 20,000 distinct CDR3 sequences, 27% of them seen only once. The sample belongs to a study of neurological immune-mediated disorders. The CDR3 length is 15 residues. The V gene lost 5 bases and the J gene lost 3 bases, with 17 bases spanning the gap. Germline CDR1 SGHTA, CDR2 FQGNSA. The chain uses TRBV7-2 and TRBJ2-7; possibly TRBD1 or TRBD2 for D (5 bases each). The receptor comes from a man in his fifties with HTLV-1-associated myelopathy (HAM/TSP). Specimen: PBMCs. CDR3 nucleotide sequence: TGTGCCAGCAGCAGGGGTTACGGGGAAATCTACGAGCAGTACTTC. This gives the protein CASSRGYGEIYEQYF.